This TCR beta chain was found in a study of T cells after yellow fever vaccination. Across the whole study: Some fractions had low cell numbers, and these were prepared with SMART-Seq v4 Ultra Low Input.

TCR cDNA was made by 5'RACE template switching, adding a universal primer site and UMIs. TCRdb recomputed calls from the 5' RACE reads with MiXCR, one row per CDR3 protein. The sample holds 510,000 or so distinct CDR3 sequences, about 19% seen once. Study findings and constraints: A minor fraction of clonotypes spanned both CD4 and CD8 compartments.

This clonotype has a handful of counts. Its antigen is unknown. Per germline, CDR1 DFQATT and CDR2 SNEGSKA (reference sequence). The CDR3 spans 13 residues. V was clipped by 6 bases and J by 1 base, with 9 bases between them. The sample was PBMCs, taken 15 days after the yellow fever booster vaccination. The chain carries TRBV20-1 and TRBJ2-2; D is unclear. This receptor was obtained from a man aged 25-45 years who received the YFV17D yellow fever vaccine. The CDR3 region has the DNA TGCAGTGCAAAAAAGGTGAACACCGGGGAGCTGTTTTTT. Amino acid sequence: CSAKKVNTGELFF.